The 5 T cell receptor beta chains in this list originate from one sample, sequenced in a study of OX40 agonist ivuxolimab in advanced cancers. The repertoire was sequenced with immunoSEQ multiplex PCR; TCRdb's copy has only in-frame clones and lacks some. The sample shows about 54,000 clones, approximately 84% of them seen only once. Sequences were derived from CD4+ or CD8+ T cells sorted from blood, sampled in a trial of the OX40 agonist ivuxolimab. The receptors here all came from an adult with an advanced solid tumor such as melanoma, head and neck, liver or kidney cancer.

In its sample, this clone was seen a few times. The CDR3 loop reads CASSAAGPNYGYTF. CDR3 bases: TGTGCCAGCAGCGCGGCGGGTCCTAACTATGGCTACACCTTC. V usage is TRBV9 and J usage is TRBJ1-2; D is unresolved. V was trimmed by 3 bases and J by 0 bases, leaving 9 bases between them. Germline V gene data show CDR1 as SGDLS and CDR2 as YYNGEE. The CDR3 length is 14 residues.

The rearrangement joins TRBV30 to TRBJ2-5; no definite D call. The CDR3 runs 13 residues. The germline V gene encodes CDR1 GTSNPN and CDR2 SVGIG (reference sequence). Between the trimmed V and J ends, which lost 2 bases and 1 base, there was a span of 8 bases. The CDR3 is CAWSKGLQETQYF. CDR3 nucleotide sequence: TGTGCCTGGAGTAAGGGCCTCCAAGAGACCCAGTACTTC.

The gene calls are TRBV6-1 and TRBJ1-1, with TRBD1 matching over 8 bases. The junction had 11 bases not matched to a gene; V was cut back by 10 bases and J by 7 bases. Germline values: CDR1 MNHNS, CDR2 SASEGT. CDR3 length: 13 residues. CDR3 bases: TGTGCCATAATAGGGACAGGACGCGATGAAGCTTTCTTT. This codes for CAIIGTGRDEAFF.

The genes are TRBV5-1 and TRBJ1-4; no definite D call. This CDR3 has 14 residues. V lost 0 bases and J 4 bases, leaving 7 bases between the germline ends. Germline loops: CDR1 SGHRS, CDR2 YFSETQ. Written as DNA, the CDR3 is TGCGCCAGCAGCTTGGGGGCAGGTAATGAAAAACTGTTTTTT. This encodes CASSLGAGNEKLFF. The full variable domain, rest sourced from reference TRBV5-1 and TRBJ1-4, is KAGVTQTPRYLIKTRGQQVTLSCSPISGHRSVSWYQQTPGQGLQFLFEYFSETQRNKGNFPGRFSGRQFSNSRSEMNVSTLELGDSALYLCASSLGAGNEKLFFGSGTQLSVL.

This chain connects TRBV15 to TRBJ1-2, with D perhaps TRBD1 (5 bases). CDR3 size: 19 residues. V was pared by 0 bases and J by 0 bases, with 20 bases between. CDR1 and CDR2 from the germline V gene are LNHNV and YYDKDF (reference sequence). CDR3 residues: CATSRDIGARVAANYGYTF. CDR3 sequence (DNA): TGTGCCACCAGCAGAGATATTGGGGCCAGGGTGGCAGCTAACTATGGCTACACCTTC.